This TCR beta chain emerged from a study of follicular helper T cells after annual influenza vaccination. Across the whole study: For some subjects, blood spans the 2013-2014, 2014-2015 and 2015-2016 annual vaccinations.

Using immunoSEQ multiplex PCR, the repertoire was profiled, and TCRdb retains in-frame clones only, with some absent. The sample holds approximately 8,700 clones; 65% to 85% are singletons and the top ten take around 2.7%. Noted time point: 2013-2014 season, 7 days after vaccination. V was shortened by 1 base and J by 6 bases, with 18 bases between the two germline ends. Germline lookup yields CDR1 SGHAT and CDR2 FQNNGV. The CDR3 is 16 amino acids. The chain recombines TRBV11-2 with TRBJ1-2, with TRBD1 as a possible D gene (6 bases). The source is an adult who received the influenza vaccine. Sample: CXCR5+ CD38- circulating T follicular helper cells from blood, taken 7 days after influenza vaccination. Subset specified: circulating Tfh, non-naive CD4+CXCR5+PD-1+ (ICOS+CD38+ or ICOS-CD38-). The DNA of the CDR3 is TGTGCCAGCAGCTTAGCGATAGCGGGGGGCGCAAATGGCTACACCTTC. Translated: CASSLAIAGGANGYTF.